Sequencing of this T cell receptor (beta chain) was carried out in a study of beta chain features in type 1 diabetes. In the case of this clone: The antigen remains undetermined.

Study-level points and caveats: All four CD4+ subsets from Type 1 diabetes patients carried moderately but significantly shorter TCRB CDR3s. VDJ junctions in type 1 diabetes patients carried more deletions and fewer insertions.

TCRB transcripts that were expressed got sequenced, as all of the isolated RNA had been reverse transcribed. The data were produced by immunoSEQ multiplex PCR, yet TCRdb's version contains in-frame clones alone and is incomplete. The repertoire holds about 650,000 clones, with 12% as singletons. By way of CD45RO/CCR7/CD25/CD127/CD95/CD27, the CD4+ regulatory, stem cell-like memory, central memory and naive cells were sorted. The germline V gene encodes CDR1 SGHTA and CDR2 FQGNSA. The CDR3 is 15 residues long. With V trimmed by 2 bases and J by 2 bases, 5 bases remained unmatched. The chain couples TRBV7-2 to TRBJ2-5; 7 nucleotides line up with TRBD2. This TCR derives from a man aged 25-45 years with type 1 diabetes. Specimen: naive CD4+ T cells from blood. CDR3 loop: CASSLSSGAQETQYF. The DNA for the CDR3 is TGTGCCAGCAGCTTATCAAGCGGGGCGCAAGAGACCCAGTACTTC.